The entry below describes one T cell receptor beta chain. These data come from a study of tumor-infiltrating lymphocytes in primary liver carcinoma. On the study more broadly: Men and women, 30 to 69 years of age, made up the patients.

V gave up 3 bases and J gave up 9 bases; unmatched junction bases: 3. The CDR3 spans 14 residues. Germline CDR1 is MNHNS and CDR2 is SASEGT. Making TCR beta cDNA involved approximately 520 ng total RNA and a constant-region primer. What produced the TCR beta libraries was three nested multiplex PCR rounds using slightly modified ARM-PCR. The opening two PCR rounds, 10 cycles each, paired TRBV1-TRBV30 forward primers with a C-beta reverse primer. TCRdb fed the multiplex PCR reads into MiXCR, producing one record per CDR3 protein. Here the sample spans some 190,000 distinct CDR3 sequences, 50% to 75% being singletons. RNA isolated from unsorted whole blood supplied the blood RNA, with germline DNA also extracted. What was collected before surgery was 3.5 to 5 milliliters of peripheral blood.

This clonotype was sampled from a man aged 35 to 55 with primary liver carcinoma and hepatitis B virus infection. The sample comprised peripheral blood. The genes are TRBV6-1 and TRBJ2-4; 12 bases line up with TRBD2. The CDR3 region has the DNA TGTGCCAGCAGTGACGGACTAGCGGGAATCATTCAGTACTTC. Translation: CASSDGLAGIIQYF.